The clone carrying this T cell receptor (beta chain) showed up just once. Clones were sequenced by immunoSEQ multiplex PCR, and TCRdb holds only the in-frame ones, with some missing. The table lists about 50,000 clones, roughly 87% of them singletons, with about a sixth in the top ten. Germline-derived CDR1 and CDR2 are DFQATT and SNEGSKA (reference sequence). CDR3 length equals 12 residues. The ends were cut back, 3 bases at V and 2 bases at J, with 7 bases in the middle. The sample originates from a study of blood T cell repertoires in COVID-19. Sequencing used peripheral blood. This clonotype originated in a human donor with active COVID-19. The donor label of this sample is uncertain. This rearrangement joins TRBV20-1 to TRBJ1-2; D not resolved. The CDR3 sequence is CSASNRNYGYTF. DNA for the CDR3: TGCAGTGCTAGTAACAGAAACTATGGCTACACCTTC.